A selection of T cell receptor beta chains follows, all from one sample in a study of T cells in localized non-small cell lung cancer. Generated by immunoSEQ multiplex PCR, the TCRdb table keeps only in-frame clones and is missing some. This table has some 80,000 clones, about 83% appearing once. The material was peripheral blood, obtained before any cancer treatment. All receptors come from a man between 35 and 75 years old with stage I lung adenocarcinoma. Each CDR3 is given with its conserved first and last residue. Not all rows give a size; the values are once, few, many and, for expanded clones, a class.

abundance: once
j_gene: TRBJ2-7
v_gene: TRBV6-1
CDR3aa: CASKITGSIYEQYF

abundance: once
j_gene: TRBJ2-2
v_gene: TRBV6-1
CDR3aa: CAGKRGTTYTGELFF

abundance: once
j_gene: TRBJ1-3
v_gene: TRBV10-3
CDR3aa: CAIRSETGGKGNTIYF

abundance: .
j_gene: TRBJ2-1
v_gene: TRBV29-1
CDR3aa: CSVPRPSSYNEQFF

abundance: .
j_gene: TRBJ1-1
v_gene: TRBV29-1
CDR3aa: CSASLGGGTEAFF

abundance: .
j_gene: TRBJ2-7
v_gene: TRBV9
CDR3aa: CASSVAWQSTYEQYF

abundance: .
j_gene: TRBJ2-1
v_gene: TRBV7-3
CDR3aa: CASSLRQEGAMKQFF

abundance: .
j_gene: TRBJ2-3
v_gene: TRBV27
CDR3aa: CASSLSGTTGADTQYF

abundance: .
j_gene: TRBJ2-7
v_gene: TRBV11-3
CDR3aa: CASSPGGGGSYEQYF

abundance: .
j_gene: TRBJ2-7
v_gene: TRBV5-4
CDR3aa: CASSLPQGASYEQYF

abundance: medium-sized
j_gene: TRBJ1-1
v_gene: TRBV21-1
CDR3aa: CARLGGDRTILGTEAFF

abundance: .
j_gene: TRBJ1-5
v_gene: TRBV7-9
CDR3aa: CASSLAKGPNQPQHF

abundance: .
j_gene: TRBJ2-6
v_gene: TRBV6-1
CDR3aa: CASSWTGDGANVLTF

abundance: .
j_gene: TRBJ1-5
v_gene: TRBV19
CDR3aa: CAASGGGGGNQPQHF

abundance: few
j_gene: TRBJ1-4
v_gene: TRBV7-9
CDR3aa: CASSLDSRGGREKLFF

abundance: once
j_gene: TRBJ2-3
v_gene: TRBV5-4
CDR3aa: CASSQEAPGDTQYF

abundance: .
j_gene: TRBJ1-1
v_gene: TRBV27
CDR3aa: CASSFQGSTEAFF

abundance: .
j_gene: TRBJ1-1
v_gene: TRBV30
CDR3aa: CAWSPGQNTEAFF

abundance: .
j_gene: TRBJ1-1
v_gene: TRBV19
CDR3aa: CASSKQETLNTEAFF

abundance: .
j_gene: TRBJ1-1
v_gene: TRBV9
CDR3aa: CASSMDTFNTEAFF

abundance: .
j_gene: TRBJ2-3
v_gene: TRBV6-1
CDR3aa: CASSALRVPDTQYF

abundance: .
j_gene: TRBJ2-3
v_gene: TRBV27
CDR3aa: CASMVTLGDTQYF

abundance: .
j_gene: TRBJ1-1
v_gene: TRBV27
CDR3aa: CASSFRAPGGVAFF

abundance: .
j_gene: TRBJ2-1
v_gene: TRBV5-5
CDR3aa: CASSSSLAGGPYNEQFF

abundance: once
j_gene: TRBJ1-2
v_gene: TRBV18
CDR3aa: CASSNADSPRYGYTF

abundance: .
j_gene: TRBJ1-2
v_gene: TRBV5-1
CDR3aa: CASSSGDRGSGYTF

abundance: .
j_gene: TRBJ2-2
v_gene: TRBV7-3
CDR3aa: CASSLTFAGSNTGELFF

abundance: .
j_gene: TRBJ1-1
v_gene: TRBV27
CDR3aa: CAITSDRGAEAFF

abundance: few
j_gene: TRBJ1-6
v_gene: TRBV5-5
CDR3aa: CASSAPRGGNNSPLHF

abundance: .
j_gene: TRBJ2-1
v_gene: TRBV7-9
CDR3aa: CASSLALGSGGEQFF

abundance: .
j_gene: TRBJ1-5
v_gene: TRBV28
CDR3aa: CASSLGGQGGHQPQHF

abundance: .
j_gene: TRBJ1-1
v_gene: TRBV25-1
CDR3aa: CASSEYPSGGAFF

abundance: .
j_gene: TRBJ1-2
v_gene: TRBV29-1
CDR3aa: CSVEAGVYGYTF

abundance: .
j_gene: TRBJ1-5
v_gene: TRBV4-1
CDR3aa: CASSPLILTPYLVRNNQPQHF

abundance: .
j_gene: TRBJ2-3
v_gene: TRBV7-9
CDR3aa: CASSFPGLDTQYF

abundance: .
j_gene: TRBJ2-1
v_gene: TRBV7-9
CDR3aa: CASSLAGGSSHEQFF

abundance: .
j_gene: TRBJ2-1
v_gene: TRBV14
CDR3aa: CASSQVRLAGGNEQFF

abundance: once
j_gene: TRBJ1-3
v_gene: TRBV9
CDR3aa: CASSVATTASSGNTIYF

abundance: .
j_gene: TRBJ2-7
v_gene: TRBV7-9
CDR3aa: CASSPTGGEQYF

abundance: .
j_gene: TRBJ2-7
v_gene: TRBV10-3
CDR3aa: CAISPLAPDSHEQYF

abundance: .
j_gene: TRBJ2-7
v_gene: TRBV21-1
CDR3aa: CASSPGGLTYEQYF

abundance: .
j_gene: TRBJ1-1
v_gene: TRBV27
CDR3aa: CASSAIQGRAEAFF

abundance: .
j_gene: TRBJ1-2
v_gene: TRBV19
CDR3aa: CASSMGQGRYNYGYTF

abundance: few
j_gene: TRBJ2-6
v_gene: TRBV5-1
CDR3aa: CASFGANVLTF

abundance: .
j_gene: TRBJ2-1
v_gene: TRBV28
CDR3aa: CASSLTPGTSGNNEQFF

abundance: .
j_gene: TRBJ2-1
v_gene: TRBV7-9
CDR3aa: CASSLALAGANEQFF

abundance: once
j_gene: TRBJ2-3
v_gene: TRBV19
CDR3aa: CASSMAQQDTQYF

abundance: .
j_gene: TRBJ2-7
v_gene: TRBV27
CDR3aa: CASSSTSGYEQYF

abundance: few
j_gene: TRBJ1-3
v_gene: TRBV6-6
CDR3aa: CASQPPPGNTIYF

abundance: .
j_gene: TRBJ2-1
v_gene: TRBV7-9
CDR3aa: CASSSGTGNNEQFF